The present entry profiles one T cell receptor beta chain with its context. This sample was included in a study of tumor-infiltrating lymphocytes in primary liver carcinoma. It was unsorted whole blood that yielded blood RNA, and germline DNA was also extracted. The CDR3 totals 15 residues. The germline gives CDR1 SQVTM, CDR2 ANQGSEA. The V end lost 8 bases, the J end lost 2 bases, and 18 bases lay between the germline ends. Starting material of about 450 ng total RNA yielded TCR beta cDNA via a constant-region primer. Construction of TCR beta libraries relied on three successive nested multiplex PCR rounds employing slightly modified ARM-PCR. Each of the first two PCR rounds ran approximately 11 cycles with TRBV1-TRBV30 forward and C-beta reverse primers. TCRdb independently ran MiXCR on the multiplex PCR reads; one entry per CDR3 protein. This table holds 300,000 to 350,000 distinct CDR3 sequences, 65% found once.

Sequencing was carried out using peripheral blood. The sequence was collected from a man between 40 and 49 years old with primary liver carcinoma and hepatitis B virus infection. This chain uses TRBV29-1 with TRBJ2-2; a possible D gene is TRBD1 (5 bases). CDR3 DNA: TGCAGCTTTCGAAGGGGAAGTAATAACACCGGGGAGCTGTTTTTT. Its protein product is CSFRRGSNNTGELFF.